Each of the 19 T cell receptor beta chains below was sequenced from the same sample in a study of CXCR3-negative and CXCR3-positive naive CD8 T cells. UMI-labeled TRB cDNA libraries were prepared by 5' RACE. TCRdb re-called the 5' RACE reads and gives one entry per CDR3 protein, without DNA. This repertoire includes under 55,000 distinct CDR3 sequences. Sequenced: memory CD8+ T cells from blood. Receptors were obtained from a human donor in good health. Some clones in this sample may be carry-over from other donors' samples.

The chain combines TRBV7-6 with TRBJ1-1; TCRdb's assignment of TRBD1 cannot be checked, as there is no DNA. Germline values: CDR1 SGHVS, CDR2 FNYEAQ. The CDR3 runs to 16 residues. This chain's CDR3 is CASSLGGGIMNTEAFF. Combining the CDR3 with reference TRBV7-6 and TRBJ1-1 gives the whole variable domain GAGVSQSPRYKVTKRGQDVALRCDPISGHVSLYWYRQALGQGPEFLTYFNYEAQQDKSGLPNDRFSAERPEGSISTLTIQRTEQRDSAMYRCASSLGGGIMNTEAFFGQGTRLTVV.

This chain connects TRBV9 to TRBJ2-3; the D gene TCRdb calls, TRBD2, cannot be checked with no DNA. This CDR3 region has 16 residues. Germline V gene lookup returns CDR1 SGDLS and CDR2 YYNGEE. The CDR3 spells CASSVASAGLTDTQYF. Full variable domain (missing parts from reference TRBV9 and TRBJ2-3): DSGVTQTPKHLITATGQRVTLRCSPRSGDLSVYWYQQSLDQGLQFLIQYYNGEERAKGNILERFSAQQFPDLHSELNLSSLELGDSALYFCASSVASAGLTDTQYFGPGTRLTVL.

The J gene is TRBJ2-7, the V gene TRBV7-9. The CDR3 is 12 residues long. CDR1 and CDR2 (germline): SEHNR, FQNEAQ (reference sequence). This chain's CDR3 is CASSLEPREQYF.

The rearrangement uses TRBV7-9 and TRBJ1-4; TCRdb indicates TRBD1, and absent DNA this call remains unverified. The CDR3 has 16 amino acids. Germline CDR1 reads SEHNR; CDR2 reads FQNEAQ (reference sequence). The CDR3 here is CASSYWTGSTNEKLFF. Full variable domain (remainder filled in from reference TRBV7-9 and TRBJ1-4): DTGVSQNPRHKITKRGQNVTFRCDPISEHNRLYWYRQTLGQGPEFLTYFQNEAQLEKSRLLSDRFSAERPKGSFSTLEIQRTEQGDSAMYLCASSYWTGSTNEKLFFGSGTQLSVL.

V gene TRBV3-1 combines with J gene TRBJ1-2; with no DNA, the TCRdb D assignment of TRBD1 cannot be verified. The length of the CDR3 is 15 residues. Per germline, CDR1 LGHDT and CDR2 YNNKEL (reference sequence). The CDR3 region is CASSLGQPINYGYTF.

V usage is TRBV6-2 or TRBV6-3 and J usage is TRBJ1-5; TCRdb names TRBD1, which stays unverified in the absence of DNA. Germline CDR1 MNHEY, CDR2 SVGEGT. This CDR3 has 15 residues. The CDR3 spells CASSYIRTGPQPQHF.

The chain combines TRBV12-3 or TRBV12-4 with TRBJ2-1; TCRdb proposes TRBD2, but this gene call is untestable without DNA. The CDR3 has 16 residues. CDR3 amino acids: CPSSTDTGLAGKRQFF.

The V gene is TRBV7-2, the J gene TRBJ1-6; the TRBD1 assignment by TCRdb is unverifiable without DNA. Germline V gene sequence: CDR1 SGHTA, CDR2 FQGNSA. This CDR3 comprises 16 residues. CDR3 sequence reads: CASSLTGHFYNSPLHF.

CDR3 residues: CASSQDGGSSTQYF. J is TRBJ2-5 and V is TRBV14; absent DNA, TCRdb's TRBD1 call cannot be checked. The CDR3 is 14 residues long. Germline V gene lookup returns CDR1 SGHDN and CDR2 FVKESK.

V gene TRBV6-1 combines with J gene TRBJ2-7; TCRdb proposes TRBD1, but this gene call is untestable without DNA. This CDR3 spans 15 amino acids. Germline-derived CDR1 and CDR2 are MNHNS and SASEGT. CDR3 in amino acids: CASSEDGTGGYEQYF.

The J gene is TRBJ2-2, the V gene TRBV29-1; TCRdb's D call of TRBD2 is untestable without DNA. Germline assignment: CDR1 SQVTM and CDR2 ANQGSEA. The CDR3 runs 16 residues. The CDR3 sequence is CSVEVFGGGNTGELFF.

The rearrangement joins TRBV14 to TRBJ2-7; TCRdb indicates TRBD1, and absent DNA this call remains unverified. The CDR3 sequence is 15 residues long. The V gene's germline CDR1 is SGHDN and CDR2 FVKESK. The CDR3: CASSFLEGFSYEQYF.

This CDR3 is CASSERGGLDTGELFF. The rearrangement links TRBV9 to TRBJ2-2; absent DNA, TCRdb's TRBD2 call cannot be checked. CDR1 is SGDLS, CDR2 YYNGEE, per germline. This CDR3 has 16 amino acids.

The chain combines TRBV20-1 with TRBJ2-1. Germline CDR1 is DFQATT and CDR2 is SNEGSKA (reference sequence). The CDR3 contains 15 residues. CDR3 protein: CSARDLGNSQNEQFF.

CDR3 region: CASRQGGGTGELFF. This chain links TRBV7-3 with TRBJ2-2; TCRdb's D gene call, TRBD1, goes unchecked for lack of DNA. This CDR3 has 14 amino acids. The germline V gene has CDR1 SGHTA and CDR2 FQGTGA.

The CDR3 protein is CASSQKQSGTALHFNQPQHF. V and J are TRBV7-8 and TRBJ1-5; the D call from TCRdb, TRBD1, cannot be confirmed without DNA. CDR3 size: 20 residues. CDR1 and CDR2 (germline): SGHVS, FQNEAQ.

This sequence joins TRBV27 and TRBJ2-7; TCRdb's D call of TRBD1 is untestable without DNA. Germline V gene lookup returns CDR1 MNHEY and CDR2 SMNVEV (reference sequence). The CDR3 contains 14 residues. CDR3 region: CASSFTGPGDEQYF.

The rearrangement joins TRBV29-1 to TRBJ1-2. CDR3 length: 13 residues. Germline V CDR1 and CDR2: SQVTM, ANQGSEA. The CDR3 loop reads CSVRRGSDYGYTF.

The chain couples TRBV4-1 to TRBJ2-1; TCRdb outputs TRBD1, but without DNA this stays unchecked. This CDR3 is 13 amino acids long. Looked up from germline, CDR1 is MGHRA and CDR2 is YSYEKL. CDR3 residues: CASSQPTVNEQFF.